Sequencing of this T cell receptor (beta chain) was carried out in a study of blood T cell repertoires in COVID-19. Looking at the study overall: Samples came from the United States, Italy and Spain, spanning acute and convalescent COVID-19. Sources were T cells, B-cell-depleted T cells, or PBMCs; the material itself was cDNA or gDNA.

This CDR3 comprises 14 residues. The V gene lost 7 bases and the J gene lost 0 bases, with 11 bases spanning the gap. Per germline, CDR1 SEHNR and CDR2 FQNEAQ (reference sequence). Per the original methods: Reference gene primer amplification in the assay estimated nucleated cell counts. Generated by immunoSEQ multiplex PCR, the TCRdb table keeps only in-frame clones and is missing some. D and trimming come from the DNA, and the V and J calls and clone size come from that table. The sample records 180,000 or so clones, more than 85% being singletons. Material for sequencing was peripheral blood. The chain is built from TRBV7-9 and TRBJ2-3, with D hard to call. The clonotype comes from a woman between 25 and 40 years old with active or convalescent COVID-19. The CDR3 region has the DNA TGTGCCAGCACCCTCGACGGGAGCACAGATACGCAGTATTTT. Encoded protein: CASTLDGSTDTQYF.